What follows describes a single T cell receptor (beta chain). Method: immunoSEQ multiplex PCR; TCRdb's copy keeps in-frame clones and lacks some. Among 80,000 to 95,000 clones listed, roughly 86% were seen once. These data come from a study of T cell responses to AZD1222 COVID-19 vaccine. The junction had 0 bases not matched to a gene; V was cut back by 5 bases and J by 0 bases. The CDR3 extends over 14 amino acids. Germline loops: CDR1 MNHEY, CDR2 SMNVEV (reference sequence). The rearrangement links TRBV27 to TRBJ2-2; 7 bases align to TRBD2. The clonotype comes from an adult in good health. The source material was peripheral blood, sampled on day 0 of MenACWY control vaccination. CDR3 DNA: TGTGCCAGCAGTAGCGGGGCGAACACCGGGGAGCTGTTTTTT. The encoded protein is CASSSGANTGELFF.